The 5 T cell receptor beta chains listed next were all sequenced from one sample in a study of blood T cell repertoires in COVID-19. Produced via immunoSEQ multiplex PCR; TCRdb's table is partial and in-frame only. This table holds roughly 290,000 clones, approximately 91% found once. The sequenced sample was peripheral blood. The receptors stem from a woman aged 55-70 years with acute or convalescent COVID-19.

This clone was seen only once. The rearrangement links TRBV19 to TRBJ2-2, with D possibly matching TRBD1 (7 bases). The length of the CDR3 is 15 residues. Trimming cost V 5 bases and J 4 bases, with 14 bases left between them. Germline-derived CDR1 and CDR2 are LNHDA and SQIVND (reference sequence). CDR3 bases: TGTGCCAGTAGTCCCCAGGGGGGCTTCACCGGGGAGCTGTTTTTT. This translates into CASSPQGGFTGELFF.

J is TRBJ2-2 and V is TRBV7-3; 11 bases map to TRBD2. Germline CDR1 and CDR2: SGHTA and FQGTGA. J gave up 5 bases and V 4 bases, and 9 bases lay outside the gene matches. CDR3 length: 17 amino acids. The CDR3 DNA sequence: TGTGCCAGCAGCTCCCCGGGTAGCGGGAGGGGGACCGGGGAGCTGTTTTTT. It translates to CASSSPGSGRGTGELFF.

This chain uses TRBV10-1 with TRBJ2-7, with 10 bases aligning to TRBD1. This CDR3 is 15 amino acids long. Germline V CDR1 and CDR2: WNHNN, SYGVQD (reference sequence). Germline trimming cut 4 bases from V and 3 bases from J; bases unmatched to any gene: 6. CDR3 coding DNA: TGCGCCAGCAGTGCGTTCGGGACAGGGGTCTACGAGCAGTACTTC. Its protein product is CASSAFGTGVYEQYF.

The CDR3: CASRTDSYTQYF. For the CDR3, the DNA is TGTGCCAGCAGGACCGACAGTTATACGCAGTATTTT. V usage is TRBV6-5 and J usage is TRBJ2-3; a possible D gene is TRBD1 (5 bases). This CDR3 region has 12 residues. Germline-derived CDR1 and CDR2 are MNHEY and SVGAGI. Trimming stripped 6 bases from V and 7 bases from J, with 11 bases between.

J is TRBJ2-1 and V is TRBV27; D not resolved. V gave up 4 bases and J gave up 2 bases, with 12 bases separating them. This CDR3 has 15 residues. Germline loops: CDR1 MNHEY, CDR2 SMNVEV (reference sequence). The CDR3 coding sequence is TGTGCCAGCAGTTCGCGGAGAGTAGCCTACAATGAGCAGTTCTTC. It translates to CASSSRRVAYNEQFF.